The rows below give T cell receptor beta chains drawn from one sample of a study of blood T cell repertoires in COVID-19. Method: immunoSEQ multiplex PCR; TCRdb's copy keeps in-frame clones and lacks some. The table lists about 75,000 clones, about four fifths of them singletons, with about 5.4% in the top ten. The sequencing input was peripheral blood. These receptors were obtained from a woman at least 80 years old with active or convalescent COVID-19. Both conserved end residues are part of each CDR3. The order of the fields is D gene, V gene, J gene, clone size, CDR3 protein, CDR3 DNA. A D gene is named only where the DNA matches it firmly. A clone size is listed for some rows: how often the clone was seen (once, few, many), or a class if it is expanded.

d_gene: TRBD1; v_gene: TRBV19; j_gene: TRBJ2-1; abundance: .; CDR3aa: CASSNQGASSYNEQFF; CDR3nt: TGTGCCAGTAGTAATCAGGGGGCTAGCTCCTACAATGAGCAGTTCTTC
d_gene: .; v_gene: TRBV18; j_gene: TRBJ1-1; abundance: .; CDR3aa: CASSPWLAANTEAFF; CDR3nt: TGTGCCAGCTCACCATGGCTGGCGGCAAACACTGAAGCTTTCTTT
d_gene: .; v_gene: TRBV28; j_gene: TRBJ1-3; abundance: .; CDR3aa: CASISSSGNTIYF; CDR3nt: TGTGCCAGCATCTCGTCCTCTGGAAACACCATATATTTT
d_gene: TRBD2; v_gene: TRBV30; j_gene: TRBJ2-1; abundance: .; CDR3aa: CAWSGLAGGSSYNEQFF; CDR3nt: TGTGCCTGGAGTGGGCTAGCGGGCGGAAGCTCCTACAATGAGCAGTTCTTC
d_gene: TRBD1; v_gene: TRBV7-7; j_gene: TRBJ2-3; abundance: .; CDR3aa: CASSSGTVHTDTQYF; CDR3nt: TGTGCTAGCAGCTCAGGGACAGTTCACACAGATACGCAGTATTTT
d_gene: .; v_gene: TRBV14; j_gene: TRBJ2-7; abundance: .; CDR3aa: CASSQDRGPSGRPYEQYF; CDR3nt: TGTGCCAGCAGCCAAGACAGGGGGCCGAGCGGGAGGCCCTACGAGCAGTACTTC
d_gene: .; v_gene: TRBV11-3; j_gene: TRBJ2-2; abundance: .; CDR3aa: CASSLRAGELFF; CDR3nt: TGTGCCAGCAGCCTCAGGGCCGGGGAGCTGTTTTTT
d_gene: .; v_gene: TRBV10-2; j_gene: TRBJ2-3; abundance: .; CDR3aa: CASAASTDTQYF; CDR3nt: TGCGCCAGCGCGGCCTCCACAGATACGCAGTATTTT
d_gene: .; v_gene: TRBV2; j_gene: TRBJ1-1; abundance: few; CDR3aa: CASSVPSFVQAEAFF; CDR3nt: TGTGCCAGCAGTGTCCCATCCTTTGTTCAGGCTGAAGCTTTCTTT
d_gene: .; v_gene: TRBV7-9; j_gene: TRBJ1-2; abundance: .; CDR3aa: CASSRRGWGGGYTF; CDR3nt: TGTGCCAGCAGCCGAAGGGGGTGGGGTGGTGGCTACACCTTC
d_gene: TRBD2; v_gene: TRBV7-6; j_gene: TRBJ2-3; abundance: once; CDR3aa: CASSAQAGGNTDTQYF; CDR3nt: TGTGCCAGCAGCGCCCAAGCGGGGGGCAACACAGATACGCAGTATTTT
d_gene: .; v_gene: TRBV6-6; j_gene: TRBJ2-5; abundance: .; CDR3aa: CASSYLSVQETQYF; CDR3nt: TGTGCCAGCAGTTATCTGTCGGTCCAAGAGACCCAGTACTTC
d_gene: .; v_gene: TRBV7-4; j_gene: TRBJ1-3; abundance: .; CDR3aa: CASSPSGNTIYF; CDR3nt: TGTGCCAGCAGCCCCTCCGGAAACACCATATATTTT
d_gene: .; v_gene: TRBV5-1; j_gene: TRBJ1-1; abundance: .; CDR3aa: CASSSTGLTEAFF; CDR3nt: TGCGCCAGCAGCTCCACAGGGCTAACTGAAGCTTTCTTT
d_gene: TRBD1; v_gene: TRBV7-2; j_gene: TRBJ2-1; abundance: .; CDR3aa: CASSPGQGLYNEQFF; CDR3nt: TGTGCCAGCAGCCCCGGACAGGGTCTATACAATGAGCAGTTCTTC
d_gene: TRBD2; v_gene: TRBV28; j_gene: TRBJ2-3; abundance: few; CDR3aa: CASSYGTPIGRAMTDTQYF; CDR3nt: TGTGCCAGCAGCTACGGAACCCCCATCGGGAGGGCCATGACAGATACGCAGTATTTT
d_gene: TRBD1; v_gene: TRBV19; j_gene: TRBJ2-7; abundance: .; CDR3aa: CASSRDRGDEQYF; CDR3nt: TGTGCCAGTAGCCGGGACAGGGGCGACGAGCAGTACTTC
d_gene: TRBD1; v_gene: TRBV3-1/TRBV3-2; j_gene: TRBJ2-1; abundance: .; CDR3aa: CASSEEGQGLREQFF; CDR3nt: TGTGCCAGCAGCGAAGAGGGACAGGGGCTACGGGAGCAGTTCTTC
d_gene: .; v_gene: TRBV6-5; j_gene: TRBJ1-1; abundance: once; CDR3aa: CALLLGPWNTEAFF; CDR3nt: TGTGCACTGCTTTTGGGCCCGTGGAACACTGAAGCTTTCTTT
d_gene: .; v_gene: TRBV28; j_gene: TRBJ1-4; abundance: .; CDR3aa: CASSLHRAPSEKLFF; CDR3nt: TGTGCCAGCAGTCTCCACAGGGCTCCCAGTGAAAAACTGTTTTTT
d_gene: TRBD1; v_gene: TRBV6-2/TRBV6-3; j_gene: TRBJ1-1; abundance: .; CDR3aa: CASSPGGQVAEAFF; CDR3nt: TGTGCCAGCAGTCCAGGGGGACAGGTCGCTGAAGCTTTCTTT
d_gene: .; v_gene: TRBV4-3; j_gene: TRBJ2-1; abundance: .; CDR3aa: CASSQDAGNEQFF; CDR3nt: TGCGCCAGCAGCCAAGACGCGGGAAATGAGCAGTTCTTC
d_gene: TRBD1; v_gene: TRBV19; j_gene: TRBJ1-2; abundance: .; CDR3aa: CASSTINTGTGFYGYTF; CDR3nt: TGTGCCAGTAGTACTATCAATACCGGGACAGGGTTCTATGGCTACACCTTC
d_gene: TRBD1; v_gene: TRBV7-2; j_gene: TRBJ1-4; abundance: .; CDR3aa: CASSPGGTGKKLFF; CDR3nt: TGTGCCAGCAGCCCAGGGGGCACAGGAAAAAAACTGTTTTTT
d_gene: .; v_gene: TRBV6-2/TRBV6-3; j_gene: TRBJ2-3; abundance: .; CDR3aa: CASSYGVTGTDTQYF; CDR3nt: TGTGCCAGCAGTTACGGTGTCACAGGCACAGATACGCAGTATTTT
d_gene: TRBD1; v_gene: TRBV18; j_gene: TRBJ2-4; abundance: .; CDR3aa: CASSPGQGGTKNIQYF; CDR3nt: TGTGCCAGCTCACCAGGACAGGGTGGTACCAAAAACATTCAGTACTTC
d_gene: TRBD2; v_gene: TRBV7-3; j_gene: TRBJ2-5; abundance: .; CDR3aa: CASSPSGREETQYF; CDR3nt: TGTGCCAGCAGCCCCAGCGGGAGGGAAGAGACCCAGTACTTC
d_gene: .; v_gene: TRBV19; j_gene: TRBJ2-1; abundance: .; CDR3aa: CASSKERQSYNEQFF; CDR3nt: TGTGCCAGTAGTAAGGAGCGTCAGTCCTACAATGAGCAGTTCTTC
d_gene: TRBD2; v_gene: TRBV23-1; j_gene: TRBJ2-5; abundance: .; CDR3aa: CASSQSTKPLAGGTQETQYF; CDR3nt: TGCGCCAGCAGTCAATCAACCAAACCACTAGCGGGGGGTACCCAAGAGACCCAGTACTTC
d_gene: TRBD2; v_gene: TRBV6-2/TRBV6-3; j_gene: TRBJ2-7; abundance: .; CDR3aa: CASSYGMRGALRLAGNEQYF; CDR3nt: TGTGCCAGCAGTTACGGGATGCGTGGGGCTTTGCGACTAGCGGGAAACGAGCAGTACTTC
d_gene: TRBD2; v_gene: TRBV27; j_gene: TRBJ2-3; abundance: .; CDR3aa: CASSLRLAGGADTQYF; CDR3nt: TGTGCCAGCAGTTTAAGACTAGCGGGAGGCGCAGATACGCAGTATTTT
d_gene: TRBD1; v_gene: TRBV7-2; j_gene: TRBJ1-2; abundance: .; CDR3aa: CASSLAGQGIYYGYTF; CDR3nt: TGTGCCAGCAGCTTAGCGGGACAGGGGATATACTATGGCTACACCTTC
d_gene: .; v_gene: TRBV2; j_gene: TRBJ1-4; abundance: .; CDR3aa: CASSGGPNEKLFF; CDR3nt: TGTGCCAGCAGCGGGGGACCGAATGAAAAACTGTTTTTT
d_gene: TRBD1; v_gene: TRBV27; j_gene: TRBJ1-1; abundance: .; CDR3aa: CASRQGLNTEAFF; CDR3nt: TGTGCCAGCCGACAGGGCCTGAACACTGAAGCTTTCTTT
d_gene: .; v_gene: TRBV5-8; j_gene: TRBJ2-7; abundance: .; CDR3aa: CASSLKGTTGFPYEQYF; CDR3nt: TGTGCCAGCAGCTTGAAGGGAACCACAGGGTTCCCCTACGAGCAGTACTTC
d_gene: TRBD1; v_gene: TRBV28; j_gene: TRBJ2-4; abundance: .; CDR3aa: CASRDSYLKNIQYF; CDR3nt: TGTGCCAGCCGGGACAGTTACCTCAAAAACATTCAGTACTTC
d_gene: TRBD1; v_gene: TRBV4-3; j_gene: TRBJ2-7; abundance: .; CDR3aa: CASSQVIYEGAYAQYF; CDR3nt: TGCGCCAGCAGCCAAGTTATCTACGAGGGGGCCTACGCGCAGTACTTC
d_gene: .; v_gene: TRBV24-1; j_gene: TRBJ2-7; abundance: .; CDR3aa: CATSDPGEGGYEQYF; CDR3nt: TGTGCCACCAGTGACCCCGGGGAAGGGGGCTACGAGCAGTACTTC
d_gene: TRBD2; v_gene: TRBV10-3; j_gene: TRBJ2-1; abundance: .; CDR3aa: CAIRPAGGTNEQFF; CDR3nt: TGTGCCATCAGACCAGCGGGGGGTACAAATGAGCAGTTCTTC
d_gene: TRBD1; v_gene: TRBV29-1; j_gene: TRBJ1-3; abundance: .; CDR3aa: CSVTGAYGNTIYF; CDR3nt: TGCAGCGTCACAGGGGCTTATGGAAACACCATATATTTT
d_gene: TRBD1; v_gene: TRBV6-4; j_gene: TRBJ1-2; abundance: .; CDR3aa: CASSENPRQGAGGYTF; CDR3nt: TGTGCCAGCAGTGAGAACCCGAGACAGGGGGCTGGTGGCTACACCTTC
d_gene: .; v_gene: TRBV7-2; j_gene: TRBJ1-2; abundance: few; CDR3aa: CASSLGSPINYGYTF; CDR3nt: TGTGCCAGCAGCTTGGGTAGCCCGATCAACTATGGCTACACCTTC
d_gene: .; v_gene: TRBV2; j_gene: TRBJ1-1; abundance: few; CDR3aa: CASSAAAMNTEAFF; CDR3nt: TGTGCCAGCAGTGCTGCGGCTATGAACACTGAAGCTTTCTTT
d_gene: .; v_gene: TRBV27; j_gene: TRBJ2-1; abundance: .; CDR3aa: CASRGFTSYNEQFF; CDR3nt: TGTGCCAGCCGAGGATTTACTAGCTACAATGAGCAGTTCTTC
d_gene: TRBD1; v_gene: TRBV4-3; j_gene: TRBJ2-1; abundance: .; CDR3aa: CASSHRGQDSYNEQFF; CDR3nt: TGCGCCAGCAGCCACAGAGGACAGGACTCCTACAATGAGCAGTTCTTC
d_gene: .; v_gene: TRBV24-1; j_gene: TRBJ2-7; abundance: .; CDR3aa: CATSAGAYEQYF; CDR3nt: TGTGCCACCAGTGCCGGAGCCTACGAGCAGTACTTC
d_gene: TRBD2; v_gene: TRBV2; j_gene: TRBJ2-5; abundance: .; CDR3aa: CASSGSSGRRETQYF; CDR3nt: TGTGCCAGCAGCGGTTCTAGCGGGAGGCGCGAGACCCAGTACTTC
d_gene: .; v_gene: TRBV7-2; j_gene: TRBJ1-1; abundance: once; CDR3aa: CASSLRASGPNMNTEAFF; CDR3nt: TGTGCCAGCAGTCTCAGGGCCAGCGGGCCCAACATGAACACTGAAGCTTTCTTT
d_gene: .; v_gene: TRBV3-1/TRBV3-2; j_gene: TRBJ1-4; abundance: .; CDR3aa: CASSFKGGAVHEKLFF; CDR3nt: TGTGCCAGCAGCTTTAAGGGTGGGGCAGTACATGAAAAACTGTTTTTT
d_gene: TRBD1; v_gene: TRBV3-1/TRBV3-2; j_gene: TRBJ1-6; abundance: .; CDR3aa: CASSQSTGTGSPLHF; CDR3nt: TGTGCCAGCAGCCAATCAACAGGGACAGGTTCACCCCTCCACTTT
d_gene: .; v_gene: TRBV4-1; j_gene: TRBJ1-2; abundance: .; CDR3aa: CASGPSLAVYGYTF; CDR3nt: TGCGCCAGCGGTCCCTCTCTGGCAGTCTATGGCTACACCTTC